Listed below are T cell receptor beta chains from one sample, sequenced in a study of shared clonotypes between healthy human individuals. Sequencing used immunoSEQ multiplex PCR; TCRdb keeps in-frame clones, though not all of them. The sample has a few million clones; more than 80% are singletons. Sequenced: naive CD4+ T cells from PBMCs. The receptors derive from a man in his late teens or twenties in good health. Some clones in this sample may be carry-over from other donors' samples. Both conserved end residues are part of each CDR3. D genes are given only for firm matches. Rows give clone size only sometimes, using once, few, many, or a class for an expanded clone.

v_gene	len	d_gene	j_gene	abundance	CDR3aa	CDR3nt
TRBV29-1	13	NA	TRBJ2-3	NA	CSVDPGGADTQYF	TGCAGCGTTGATCCCGGAGGGGCAGATACGCAGTATTTT
TRBV18	15	NA	TRBJ2-1	NA	CASSPGLAEYNEQFF	TGTGCCAGCTCACCTGGCCTAGCAGAATACAATGAGCAGTTCTTC
TRBV7-6	19	TRBD1	TRBJ2-1	NA	CASSLSYPISGQGADEQFF	TGTGCCAGCAGCTTAAGTTACCCAATTTCGGGACAGGGGGCTGATGAGCAGTTCTTC
TRBV5-4	18	TRBD2	TRBJ2-3	NA	CASSSTSGRAGGTDTQYF	TGTGCCAGCAGTTCGACTAGCGGGAGGGCGGGGGGCACAGATACGCAGTATTTT
TRBV28	16	TRBD2	TRBJ2-5	NA	CASSRASGRAGETQYF	TGTGCCAGCTCGCGGGCTAGCGGGAGGGCCGGAGAGACCCAGTACTTC
TRBV6-5	14	NA	TRBJ1-2	NA	CASTRAPTVGGYTF	TGTGCCAGCACTCGCGCCCCGACAGTTGGGGGCTACACCTTC
TRBV10-3	15	TRBD1	TRBJ2-7	NA	CAITAGTGSSYEQYF	TGTGCCATCACCGCCGGGACAGGGTCCTCGTACGAGCAGTACTTC
TRBV7-2	14	TRBD1	TRBJ2-7	NA	CASSWDRGSYEQYF	TGTGCCAGCAGCTGGGACAGGGGGAGCTACGAGCAGTACTTC
TRBV7-2	12	TRBD1	TRBJ2-5	NA	CASMSGGQTQYF	TGTGCCAGCATGTCAGGGGGACAGACCCAGTACTTC
TRBV5-4	16	TRBD2	TRBJ2-5	NA	CASSPRPGRDQETQYF	TGTGCCAGCAGCCCCAGGCCCGGGAGGGATCAAGAGACCCAGTACTTC
TRBV6-5	13	TRBD1	TRBJ2-7	NA	CASSRQGTNEQYF	TGTGCCAGCAGTCGACAGGGGACCAACGAGCAGTACTTC
TRBV5-1	15	NA	TRBJ1-1	NA	CASSLDYAGVTEAFF	TGCGCCAGCAGCTTGGATTACGCAGGAGTTACTGAAGCTTTCTTT
TRBV6-5	15	NA	TRBJ2-7	once	CASSYSRVGGYEQYF	TGTGCCAGCAGTTACTCGAGGGTAGGTGGCTACGAGCAGTACTTC
TRBV9	15	TRBD2	TRBJ2-1	NA	CASSVLGLADNEQFF	TGTGCCAGCAGCGTTCTGGGACTAGCGGACAATGAGCAGTTCTTC
TRBV28	14	NA	TRBJ2-7	NA	CASSGASSSYEQYF	TGTGCCAGCTCGGGCGCCTCCAGCTCCTACGAGCAGTACTTC
TRBV7-2	13	NA	TRBJ2-7	NA	CASSVATSYEQYF	TGTGCCAGCAGCGTGGCAACATCCTACGAGCAGTACTTC
TRBV2	13	NA	TRBJ1-5	few	CASSVKGNQPQHF	TGTGCCAGCAGTGTTAAGGGGAATCAGCCCCAGCATTTT
TRBV9	15	NA	TRBJ1-2	NA	CASSPHEGVNYGYTF	TGTGCCAGCAGCCCTCATGAGGGGGTAAACTATGGCTACACCTTC
TRBV7-8	14	NA	TRBJ2-3	NA	CASSLTRVADTQYF	TGTGCCAGCAGCTTAACTCGGGTGGCAGATACGCAGTATTTT
TRBV7-2	12	NA	TRBJ2-3	NA	CASTLMSDTQYF	TGTGCCAGCACCCTTATGAGTGATACGCAGTATTTT
TRBV5-1	14	NA	TRBJ2-6	NA	CASRPSSGANVLTF	TGCGCCAGCCGACCAAGCTCTGGGGCCAACGTCCTGACTTTC
TRBV10-2	13	NA	TRBJ2-5	NA	CASNPGVIETQYF	TGCGCCAGCAACCCCGGGGTTATCGAGACCCAGTACTTC
TRBV28	11	NA	TRBJ1-3	NA	CASSSGNTIYF	TGTGCCAGCAGTTCTGGAAACACCATATATTTT
TRBV7-6	16	NA	TRBJ1-3	once	CASSPKTGLSGNTIYF	TGTGCCAGCAGCCCCAAGACAGGTCTTTCGGGAAACACCATATATTTT
TRBV7-2	17	TRBD2	TRBJ2-1	NA	CASSFLAGGPSYNEQFF	TGTGCCAGCAGCTTCCTAGCGGGAGGGCCCTCCTACAATGAGCAGTTCTTC
TRBV16	15	NA	TRBJ2-7	once	CASSQSAGRSYEQYF	TGTGCCAGCAGCCAATCGGCCGGTCGAAGCTACGAGCAGTACTTC
TRBV19	16	NA	TRBJ2-6	NA	CASSIGPGSGANVLTF	TGTGCCAGTAGTATAGGTCCAGGCTCTGGGGCCAACGTCCTGACTTTC